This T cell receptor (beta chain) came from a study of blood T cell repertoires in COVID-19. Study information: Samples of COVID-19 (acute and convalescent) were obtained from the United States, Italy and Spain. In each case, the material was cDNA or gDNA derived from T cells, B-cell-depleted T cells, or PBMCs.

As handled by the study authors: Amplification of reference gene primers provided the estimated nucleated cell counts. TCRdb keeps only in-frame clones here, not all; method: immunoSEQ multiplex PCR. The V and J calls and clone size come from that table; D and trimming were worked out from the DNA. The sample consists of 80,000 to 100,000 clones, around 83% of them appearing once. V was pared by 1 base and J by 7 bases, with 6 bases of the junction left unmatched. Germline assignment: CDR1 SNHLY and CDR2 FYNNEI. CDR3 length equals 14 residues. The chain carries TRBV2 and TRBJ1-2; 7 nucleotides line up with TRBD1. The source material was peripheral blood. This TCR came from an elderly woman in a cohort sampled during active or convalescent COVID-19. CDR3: CASSEGQGGGGYTF. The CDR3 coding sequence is TGTGCCAGCAGTGAAGGCCAGGGGGGTGGTGGCTACACCTTC.